These T cell receptor beta chains were read from a single sample in a study of cytomegalovirus exposure and HLA in healthy donors. Only in-frame clones appear in the TCRdb table, and some are missing; sequencing was by immunoSEQ multiplex PCR. The sample holds tens of thousands of clones, approximately 95% seen once. Source material: PBMCs. The receptors derive from a woman aged 18-29 years in good health and CMV-seropositive. The CDR3 runs from the conserved cysteine through the conserved F or W. The D gene is left open where the match is weak. The size field is filled for only some rows; it gives once, few, many or a size class.

D gene	V gene	J gene	clone size	CDR3 protein	CDR3 DNA
TRBD2	TRBV6-5	TRBJ2-7	NA	CASSYSGLASYEQYF	TGTGCCAGCAGTTATTCGGGACTAGCGTCATACGAGCAGTACTTC
TRBD1	TRBV6-1	TRBJ1-4	once	CASSPFGQGEKLFF	TGTGCCAGCAGTCCCTTCGGACAGGGTGAAAAACTGTTTTTT
TRBD2	TRBV7-9	TRBJ2-5	NA	CASSPTSWYQETQYF	TGTGCCAGCAGCCCGACTAGCTGGTACCAAGAGACCCAGTACTTC
NA	TRBV7-9	TRBJ2-7	NA	CASTLGGHVPYEQYF	TGTGCCAGCACCCTTGGGGGACACGTCCCCTACGAGCAGTACTTC
TRBD2	TRBV27	TRBJ2-7	NA	CASSSGGAYEQYF	TGTGCCAGCAGTAGCGGGGGGGCTTACGAGCAGTACTTC
NA	TRBV6-6	TRBJ1-1	NA	CASSRQNTEAFF	TGTGCCAGCAGCCGACAGAACACTGAAGCTTTCTTT
NA	TRBV5-1	TRBJ2-7	NA	CASRGSEEDEQYF	TGCGCCAGCAGGGGAAGTGAGGAGGACGAGCAGTACTTC
TRBD1	TRBV28	TRBJ2-6	NA	CASKLQGAPGANVLTF	TGTGCCAGCAAGTTACAGGGGGCGCCTGGGGCCAACGTCCTGACTTTC
TRBD1	TRBV11-3	TRBJ1-5	NA	CASSFSTQGADGNQPQHF	TGTGCCAGCAGCTTCTCCACCCAGGGGGCGGATGGCAATCAGCCCCAGCATTTT
NA	TRBV29-1	TRBJ2-7	NA	CSVEPLAPGGEQYF	TGCAGCGTTGAACCCTTGGCTCCCGGGGGCGAGCAGTACTTC
TRBD1	TRBV5-1	TRBJ2-7	NA	CASSLDRAYEQYF	TGCGCCAGCAGCCTGGACAGGGCCTACGAGCAGTACTTC
NA	TRBV29-1	TRBJ2-3	NA	CSDNSGAGSGTDTQYF	TGCAGCGATAATTCAGGGGCAGGATCTGGCACAGATACGCAGTATTTT
NA	TRBV7-3	TRBJ2-1	NA	CASRSGTIGSEQFF	TGTGCCAGCAGGAGCGGCACCATTGGGTCGGAGCAGTTCTTC
TRBD2	TRBV5-4	TRBJ2-3	NA	CASSRGLARLETDTQYF	TGTGCCAGCAGCCGAGGACTAGCCCGTTTAGAGACAGATACGCAGTATTTT
NA	TRBV7-9	TRBJ2-1	few	CASSLPSAPGWDEQFF	TGTGCCAGCAGCCTCCCTAGCGCTCCGGGCTGGGATGAGCAGTTCTTC
NA	TRBV7-9	TRBJ1-1	NA	CASSSGGFTEAFF	TGTGCCAGCAGCTCCGGCGGATTTACTGAAGCTTTCTTT
TRBD1	TRBV25-1	TRBJ2-3	NA	CASSGRDRGRDTQYF	TGTGCCAGCAGTGGCCGGGACAGGGGGCGAGATACGCAGTATTTT
NA	TRBV28	TRBJ1-3	NA	CASWDTYVTTGNTIYF	TGTGCCAGCTGGGACACTTATGTTACCACTGGAAACACCATATATTTT
TRBD1	TRBV7-2	TRBJ2-7	NA	CASSAQTGGKVYEQYF	TGTGCCAGCAGCGCCCAGACAGGGGGAAAGGTCTACGAGCAGTACTTC
TRBD2	TRBV9	TRBJ2-2	NA	CASSTNPGGRDTGELFF	TGTGCCAGCAGCACCAACCCGGGGGGTCGCGACACCGGGGAGCTGTTTTTT